This is a list of T cell receptor beta chains from one sample in a study of neurological immune-mediated disorders. TCRdb redid the calling of the 5' RACE reads with MiXCR, one entry per CDR3 protein. Of around 41,000 distinct CDR3 sequences listed, approximately 15% are singletons. Sequencing was carried out using CD4+ T cells from blood. The source of these receptors is an older woman with HTLV-1-associated myelopathy (HAM/TSP). Both conserved end residues are trimmed from each CDR3. The size entry gives how often the clone was seen (once, few, many) or a class if it is expanded.

J,size,V,CDR3
TRBJ2-1,many,TRBV20-1,SASRQRWRNEQF
TRBJ1-1,many,TRBV20-1,SARTGHVNTEAF
TRBJ2-7,many,TRBV20-1,SARDPVGYEQY
TRBJ1-2,many,TRBV5-1,ASSSTDRSYGYT
TRBJ1-6,many,TRBV5-1,ASSLNWDSPLH
TRBJ1-3,many,TRBV5-1,ASSKKSLTGQQVSGNTIY
TRBJ1-2,many,TRBV12-3/TRBV12-4,ASSPGRGGTGGNYGYT
TRBJ2-2,many,TRBV6-5,ASWGAGDTGELF
TRBJ1-5,many,TRBV6-2/TRBV6-3,ASSSSGVFQPQH
TRBJ2-3,many,TRBV11-2,ASSLDPASGATDTQY
TRBJ2-1,many,TRBV5-4,ASKGGVSYNEQF
TRBJ2-3,many,TRBV7-9,ASSPGGSGDTQY
TRBJ1-1,many,TRBV5-1,ASSSRGGITEAF
TRBJ1-6,many,TRBV12-3/TRBV12-4,ASRPIEGAPLH